This T cell receptor beta chain was identified in a study of CD8+ T cells in alopecia areata. Study context: Each of the treated patients was given oral tofacitinib, 5 to 10 mg twice daily, for moderate-to-severe alopecia areata.

Following RNA extraction, reverse transcription yielded cDNA that acted as the sequencing template. The method was immunoSEQ multiplex PCR; TCRdb's version includes in-frame clones alone and lacks a portion of them. The sample has 200,000 to 250,000 clones; approximately 57% are singletons. Germline loops: CDR1 SGHRS, CDR2 YFSETQ. The CDR3 runs to 16 residues. Trimming removed 0 bases from V and 5 bases from J, with 17 bases in between. Indicated treatment: oral pan-JAK inhibitor, 5-10 mg twice daily. The chain joins TRBV5-1 to TRBJ1-1; D possibly corresponds to TRBD1 (5 bases). This receptor was obtained from a human donor with alopecia areata. Sequenced here: CD4+ T cells sorted from blood, sampled at week 4, from a patient treated with tofacitinib. The CDR3 reads CASSLGDVTGRTEAFF. CDR3 sequence (DNA): TGCGCCAGCAGCTTGGGGGACGTAACGGGGAGGACTGAAGCTTTCTTT. The full variable domain, rest sourced from reference TRBV5-1 and TRBJ1-1, is KAGVTQTPRYLIKTRGQQVTLSCSPISGHRSVSWYQQTPGQGLQFLFEYFSETQRNKGNFPGRFSGRQFSNSRSEMNVSTLELGDSALYLCASSLGDVTGRTEAFFGQGTRLTVV.